The next 23 T cell receptor beta chains were all read from a single sample in a study of cytomegalovirus exposure and HLA in healthy donors. This PCR relied on a set of 60 Vbeta primers and 13 Jbeta primers. Method: immunoSEQ multiplex PCR; TCRdb's copy keeps in-frame clones and lacks some. The sample records approximately 150,000 clones, around 67% being singletons. Input material: PBMCs. Receptors were obtained from a woman younger than 30 in good health and CMV-seronegative.

The chain joins TRBV4-3 to TRBJ2-4; D not certain. Germline CDR1 reads LGHNA; CDR2 reads YSLEER. CDR3 length: 16 residues. The V gene lost 1 base and the J gene lost 6 bases, with 16 bases spanning the gap. CDR3 coding DNA: TGCGCCAGCAGCCAAGTCAGTCGGCGGTGGTTAAACATTCAGTACTTC. Translating gives CASSQVSRRWLNIQYF.

This clone came up a few times. V and J are TRBV18 and TRBJ2-3; 8 bases line up with TRBD1. Germline V gene sequence: CDR1 KGHSH, CDR2 LQKENI. There are 15 residues in the CDR3. Germline trimming cut 6 bases from V and 0 bases from J; bases unmatched to any gene: 5. This CDR3 is CASSLTGASTDTQYF. The CDR3, as DNA: TGTGCCAGCTCTCTGACAGGGGCAAGCACAGATACGCAGTATTTT.

The rearrangement joins TRBV4-1 to TRBJ2-2, with 11 bases matching TRBD2. Germline V gene lookup returns CDR1 MGHRA and CDR2 YSYEKL. With V trimmed by 4 bases and J by 3 bases, 4 bases remained unmatched. There are 16 residues in the CDR3. The CDR3 loop reads CASSRRGLADTGELFF. The CDR3 nucleotides are TGCGCCAGCAGCCGGAGGGGACTAGCGGACACCGGGGAGCTGTTTTTT.

This clone appeared a single time. The chain has TRBV27 and TRBJ2-1; 7 nucleotides align to TRBD2. The CDR3 length is 19 residues. J gave up 7 bases and V 5 bases, and 23 bases lay outside the gene matches. Germline V CDR1 and CDR2: MNHEY, SMNVEV (reference sequence). CDR3 sequence reads: CASSPRGDFRAPYMNEQFF. The CDR3 DNA reads TGTGCCAGCAGTCCCCGGGGGGACTTCCGTGCCCCCTACATGAATGAGCAGTTCTTC.

This chain connects TRBV5-1 to TRBJ2-5; TRBD2 might be the D (5 bases). CDR3 size: 14 residues. V was shortened by 0 bases and J by 0 bases, with 6 bases between the two germline ends. The germline gives CDR1 SGHRS, CDR2 YFSETQ. The CDR3 spells CASSLARDQETQYF. As DNA, the CDR3 is TGCGCCAGCAGCTTGGCGCGGGACCAAGAGACCCAGTACTTC.

Concerning this clone itself: Other DNA sequences in the sample encode the same CDR3. The chain couples TRBV25-1 to TRBJ2-2; TRBD2 might be the D (6 bases). From germline, CDR1 is MGHDK and CDR2 SYGVNS. V lost 3 bases and J 4 bases, leaving 12 bases between the germline ends. The CDR3 runs to 15 residues. The DNA for the CDR3 is TGTGCCAGCAGTGAGGGCGGGACGGGCACCGGGGAGCTGTTTTTT. This sequence encodes CASSEGGTGTGELFF.

The genes are TRBV9 and TRBJ2-1; 7 bases agree with TRBD2. Germline V gene data show CDR1 as SGDLS and CDR2 as YYNGEE. J was trimmed by 7 bases and V by 0 bases; bases with no gene match: 13. The CDR3 has 17 amino acids. The CDR3 spells CASSVGGGASGGNEQFF. The CDR3 coding sequence is TGTGCCAGCAGCGTAGGGGGAGGGGCTAGCGGTGGGAATGAGCAGTTCTTC.

The chain links TRBV10-3 to TRBJ2-3, with 7 bases fitting TRBD2. The CDR3 is made up of 14 amino acids. The V and J ends lost 5 bases and 2 bases, in that order; junction bases with no gene match: 4. CDR1 is ENHRY and CDR2 is SYGVKD in the germline V gene. CDR3 in amino acids: CAISLAGFTDTQYF. As DNA, the CDR3 is TGTGCCATCAGTTTAGCGGGCTTCACAGATACGCAGTATTTT.

The rearrangement links TRBV28 to TRBJ2-5, with 7 bases aligning to TRBD1. The CDR3 contains 14 residues. V dropped 6 bases and J dropped 1; count of bases not matched to a gene: 5. Germline V lookup: CDR1 MDHEN, CDR2 SYDVKM. In nucleotides, the CDR3 is TGTGCCAGCAGCCGGGACAGCCTCCAAGAGACCCAGTACTTC. Its translation is CASSRDSLQETQYF.

The chain combines TRBV4-3 with TRBJ2-3, with 7 bases aligning to TRBD2. This CDR3 has 16 residues. J was trimmed by 0 bases and V by 1 base; bases with no gene match: 4. The V gene's germline CDR1 is LGHNA and CDR2 YSLEER. For the CDR3, the DNA is TGCGCCAGCAGCCAAGGGGAGGGGACTAGCACAGATACGCAGTATTTT. It encodes CASSQGEGTSTDTQYF.

The chain couples TRBV13 to TRBJ1-1, with D possibly being TRBD1 (6 bases). V gave up 5 bases and J gave up 8 bases, with 12 bases separating them. This CDR3 has 12 residues. CDR1 is PRHDT, CDR2 FYEKMQ, per germline (reference sequence). The CDR3 protein is CASSRGQIEAFF. CDR3 bases: TGTGCCAGCAGCCGCGGACAGATAGAAGCTTTCTTT.

This clone was seen only a few times. The V gene is TRBV27, the J gene TRBJ1-6; TRBD1 matches at 7 bases. This CDR3 spans 15 amino acids. The V segment lost 5 bases and the J segment 7 bases; nucleotides outside the gene matches: 8. Germline V gene data show CDR1 as MNHEY and CDR2 as SMNVEV (reference sequence). CDR3 coding DNA: TGTGCCAGCAGTGCCGCCGGGACAGCAAATTCACCCCTCCACTTT. Its protein is CASSAAGTANSPLHF.

This clone has just one count. The chain employs TRBV7-3 and TRBJ2-1; 7 bases map to TRBD2. Trimming took 6 bases from V and 0 from J; bases not matched to a gene: 8. CDR3 length equals 16 residues. The germline V gene encodes CDR1 SGHTA and CDR2 FQGTGA. The CDR3 sequence: CASSLGRASSYNEQFF. The CDR3 nucleotides are TGTGCCAGCAGTTTGGGGAGGGCGAGCTCCTACAATGAGCAGTTCTTC. Variable domain in full (rest from reference TRBV7-3 and TRBJ2-1): GAGVSQTPSNKVTEKGKYVELRCDPISGHTALYWYRQSLGQGPEFLIYFQGTGAADDSGLPNDRFFAVRPEGSVSTLKIQRTERGDSAVYLCASSLGRASSYNEQFFGPGTRLTVL.

This chain uses TRBV6-5 with TRBJ1-5; D is unresolved. V lost 0 bases, J lost 3 bases, and 9 bases lay in between. Germline lookup yields CDR1 MNHEY and CDR2 SVGAGI. The CDR3 is 15 residues long. CDR3 nucleotides: TGTGCCAGCAGTTACTCGAACCAGGCCAATCAGCCCCAGCATTTT. Its translation is CASSYSNQANQPQHF.

This clone was counted only a few times. This chain connects TRBV7-2 to TRBJ1-2; 7 nucleotides match TRBD1. Germline V gives CDR1 SGHTA, CDR2 FQGNSA. The V and J ends lost 4 bases and 5 bases, in that order; junction bases with no gene match: 7. CDR3 size: 14 residues. The CDR3 protein is CASSSRTGLYGYTF. CDR3 DNA sequence: TGTGCCAGCAGCTCAAGGACAGGTCTATATGGCTACACCTTC.

As concerns this clone: Germline is not matched at one junction end, which may reflect a read error. The chain links TRBV2 to TRBJ2-7; 7 bases map to TRBD1. Germline CDR1 SNHLY, CDR2 FYNNEI. The CDR3 is 15 amino acids. CDR3 bases: TGTGCCAGCAGTGGGACAGGACAGTTTTCCTCCGAGCAGTACTTC. It specifies CASSGTGQFSSEQYF.

The chain has TRBV27 and TRBJ2-5; D is ambiguous. This CDR3 region has 14 residues. The germline V gene has CDR1 MNHEY and CDR2 SMNVEV (reference sequence). V shed 3 bases and J shed 5 bases, with 13 bases lying between them. In DNA, the CDR3 is TGTGCCAGCAGTTTGGAGTACTCCGGGGAGACCCAGTACTTC. Translation gives CASSLEYSGETQYF.

The chain is built from TRBV7-8 and TRBJ2-1; 8 nucleotides align to TRBD1. J gave up 9 bases and V 10 bases, and 14 bases lay outside the gene matches. Germline V gene data show CDR1 as SGHVS and CDR2 as FQNEAQ. The CDR3 totals 14 residues. The CDR3 loop is CATERGQDLGEQFF. In DNA, the CDR3 is TGTGCCACCGAAAGGGGACAGGATTTGGGTGAGCAGTTCTTC.

This chain uses TRBV5-1 with TRBJ2-5; 9 positions agree with TRBD2. Trimming cost V 4 bases and J 0 bases; bases outside gene matches: 7. The CDR3 has 16 residues. In germline, CDR1 is SGHRS, CDR2 YFSETQ. DNA for the CDR3: TGCGCCAGCAGCCTTCCCCTAGCGGGGAACCAAGAGACCCAGTACTTC. Protein: CASSLPLAGNQETQYF. Complete variable domain (other parts from reference TRBV5-1 and TRBJ2-5): KAGVTQTPRYLIKTRGQQVTLSCSPISGHRSVSWYQQTPGQGLQFLFEYFSETQRNKGNFPGRFSGRQFSNSRSEMNVSTLELGDSALYLCASSLPLAGNQETQYFGPGTRLLVL.

V and J are TRBV4-3 and TRBJ2-4; 9 bases are a match to TRBD2. Trimming took 0 bases from V and 2 from J; bases not matched to a gene: 8. CDR1 and CDR2 (germline): LGHNA, YSLEER. The CDR3 is 18 amino acids. This chain's CDR3 is CASSQDGGRGGPKNIQYF. The CDR3 DNA is TGCGCCAGCAGCCAAGATGGGGGGCGGGGGGGCCCCAAAAACATTCAGTACTTC.

The J gene is TRBJ2-7, the V gene TRBV10-3; D is ambiguous. Germline loops: CDR1 ENHRY, CDR2 SYGVKD. This CDR3 has 13 residues. V was pared by 2 bases and J by 1 base, with 6 bases between. This CDR3 is CAISEAGSYEQYF. DNA of the CDR3: TGTGCCATCAGTGAGGCAGGATCCTACGAGCAGTACTTC.

On this clone: The same CDR3 arises from other DNA sequences in this sample as well. The CDR3, as DNA: TGCAGCGTGGCAGGGCCAGATAGCAATCAGCCCCAGCATTTT. It encodes CSVAGPDSNQPQHF. This chain uses TRBV29-1 with TRBJ1-5; possible D gene TRBD1, 5 bases. The CDR3 consists of 14 residues. Germline values: CDR1 SQVTM, CDR2 ANQGSEA. The ends were cut back, 6 bases at V and 0 bases at J, with 12 bases in the middle.

This clone was detected only a few times. The V and J genes are TRBV12-5 and TRBJ2-1; perhaps TRBD1 as D (6 bases). The CDR3 has 15 residues. V was shortened by 9 bases and J by 4 bases, with 19 bases between the two germline ends. Germline V gives CDR1 LGHNT, CDR2 FRNRAP. The CDR3 spells CASGPRDKLYNEQFF. For the CDR3, the DNA is TGTGCTAGCGGCCCCCGGGACAAATTATACAATGAGCAGTTCTTC.